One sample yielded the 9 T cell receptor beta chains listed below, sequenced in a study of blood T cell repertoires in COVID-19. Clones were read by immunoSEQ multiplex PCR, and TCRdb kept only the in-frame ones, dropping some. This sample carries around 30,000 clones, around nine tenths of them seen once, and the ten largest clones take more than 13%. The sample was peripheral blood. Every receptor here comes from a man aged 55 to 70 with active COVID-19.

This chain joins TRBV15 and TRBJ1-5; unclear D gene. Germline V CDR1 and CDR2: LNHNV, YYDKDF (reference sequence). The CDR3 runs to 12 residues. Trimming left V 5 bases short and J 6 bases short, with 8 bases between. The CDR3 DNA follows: TGTGCCACCAGCCTAGGTCGTCAGCCCCAGCATTTT. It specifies CATSLGRQPQHF.

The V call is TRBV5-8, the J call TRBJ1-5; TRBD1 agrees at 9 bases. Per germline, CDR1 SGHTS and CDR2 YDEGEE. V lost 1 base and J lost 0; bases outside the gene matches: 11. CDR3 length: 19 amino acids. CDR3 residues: CASSLNRGLLIYSNQPQHF. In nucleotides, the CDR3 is TGTGCCAGCAGCTTGAACAGGGGGCTTCTGATTTATAGCAATCAGCCCCAGCATTTT.

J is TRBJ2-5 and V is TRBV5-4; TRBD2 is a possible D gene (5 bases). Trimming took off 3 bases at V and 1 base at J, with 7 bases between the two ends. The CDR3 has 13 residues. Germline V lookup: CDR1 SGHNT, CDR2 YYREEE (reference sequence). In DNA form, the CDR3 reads TGTGCCAGCAGCTCGACTACCCAAGAGACCCAGTACTTC. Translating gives CASSSTTQETQYF.

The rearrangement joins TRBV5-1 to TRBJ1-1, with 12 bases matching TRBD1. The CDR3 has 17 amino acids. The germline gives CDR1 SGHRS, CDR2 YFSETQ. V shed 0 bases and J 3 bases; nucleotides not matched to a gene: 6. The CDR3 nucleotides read TGCGCCAGCAGCTTGGATGGGACAGGGGGCTTTTACACTGAAGCTTTCTTT. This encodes CASSLDGTGGFYTEAFF.

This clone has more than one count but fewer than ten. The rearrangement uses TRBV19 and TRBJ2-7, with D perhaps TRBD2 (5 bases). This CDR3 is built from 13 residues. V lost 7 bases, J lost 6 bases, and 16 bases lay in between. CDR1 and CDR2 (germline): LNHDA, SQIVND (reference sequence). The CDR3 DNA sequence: TGTGCCAGTACCGACTACGAAAGAGGCGAGCAGTACTTC. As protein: CASTDYERGEQYF.

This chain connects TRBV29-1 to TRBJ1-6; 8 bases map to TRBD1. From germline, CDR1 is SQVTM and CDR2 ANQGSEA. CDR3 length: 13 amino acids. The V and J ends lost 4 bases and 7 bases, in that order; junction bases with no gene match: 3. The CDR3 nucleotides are TGCAGCGTTGGCGGACAGGGAAATTCACCCCTCCACTTT. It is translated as CSVGGQGNSPLHF.

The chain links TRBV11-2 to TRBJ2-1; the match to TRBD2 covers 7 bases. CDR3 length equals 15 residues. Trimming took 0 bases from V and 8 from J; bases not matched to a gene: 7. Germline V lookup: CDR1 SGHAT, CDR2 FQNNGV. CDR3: CASSLERREFDEQFF. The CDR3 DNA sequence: TGTGCCAGCAGCTTAGAAAGGCGGGAGTTCGATGAGCAGTTCTTC.

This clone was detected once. The CDR3 coding sequence is TGTGCCAGCAGCTTAGCGTCTTCGAGCGGCGAGCAGTACTTC. Protein: CASSLASSSGEQYF. V gene TRBV7-9 combines with J gene TRBJ2-7; maybe TRBD2 (5 bases). The CDR3 extends over 14 amino acids. CDR1 and CDR2 from the germline V gene are SEHNR and FQNEAQ (reference sequence). Trimming removed 0 bases from V and 6 bases from J, with 12 bases in between.

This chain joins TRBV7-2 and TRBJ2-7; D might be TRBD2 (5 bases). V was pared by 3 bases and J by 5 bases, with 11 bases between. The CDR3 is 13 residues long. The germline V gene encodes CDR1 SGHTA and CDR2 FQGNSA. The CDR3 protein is CASSFSGSHEQYF. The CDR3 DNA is TGTGCCAGCAGCTTTTCGGGGAGCCACGAGCAGTACTTC.